The T cell receptor (beta chain) described here comes from a study of molecular identifiers for immune sequencing clone quantification. Study-wide findings and caveats: Identical barcode-sharing TCR molecules could lead to underestimated sizes for highly expanded clones.

The authors gated naive CD8 T cells as CD8+CD4-CCR7+CD45RA+ for sorting. This clonotype was seen ten or more times. Its antigen remains unknown. TCRdb analysed the PCR reads with MiXCR anew, one entry per CDR3 protein. The sample includes over 600,000 distinct CDR3 sequences, less than 20% seen only once; the top ten take 0.75% to 0.95%. V dropped 5 bases and J dropped 0; count of bases not matched to a gene: 9. The CDR3 is 17 residues long. The V gene's germline CDR1 is MNHEY and CDR2 SMNVEV (reference sequence). The chain recombines TRBV27 with TRBJ2-4; 8 bases map to TRBD2. This receptor was taken from a human donor in good health. Some libraries in this study had Jurkat cell RNA spiked in. Sequenced input: naive CD8+ T cells from blood, with Jurkat cell RNA spiked in. The subset is: FACS-sorted CD8+CD4-CCR7+CD45RA+ naive T cells. In nucleotides, the CDR3 is TGTGCCAGCAGTCGGGGGGGGAGCGGGCTAGCCAAAAACATTCAGTACTTC. As protein: CASSRGGSGLAKNIQYF.